The TCR beta chain under discussion was sequenced for a study of neurological immune-mediated disorders. Study findings and constraints: The study found the most TCR clonal expansion in HTLV-1-associated myelopathy and the least in multiple sclerosis, below healthy controls. Because no CDR3 amino acid sequences were shared across subjects by expanded clones, private repertoires were suggested in all groups.

A note on this clonotype: What it recognizes is unknown.

TCRdb re-called the 5' RACE reads through MiXCR, storing one row per CDR3 protein. This table holds 30,000 or so distinct CDR3 sequences, about 4% found once. Sorted libraries were derived from about a million CD4+ or CD8+ T cells. This CDR3 has 13 residues. CDR1 WNHNN and CDR2 SYGVQD come from the germline V gene (reference sequence). Trimming shortened V by 10 bases and J by 6 bases, and 17 bases separated the two germline ends. V gene TRBV10-1 combines with J gene TRBJ2-3; D is undetermined. The receptor was derived from a woman aged 40 to 50 in good health. Specimen: CD4+ T cells from blood. CDR3 sequence (DNA): TGCGCCACCTCTGGACCGTCGGCGGATACGCAGTATTTT. This sequence encodes CATSGPSADTQYF.